Shown below are 20 T cell receptor beta chains from a single sample sequenced in a study of shared clonotypes between healthy human individuals. Profiling relied on immunoSEQ multiplex PCR, and the TCRdb table lists in-frame clones only, not all of them. The data hold about 2.2 million clones, with about 92% observed a single time. As defined, naive CD8 cells were CD45RO-negative and positively selected for CCR7, with terminally differentiated effector memory CD45RA+ cells excluded. Sequencing input: naive CD8+ T cells from PBMCs. Receptor source: a man aged 18-30 years in good health. Some clones in this sample may be carry-over from other donors' samples.

V gene TRBV19 combines with J gene TRBJ1-4, with D perhaps TRBD1 (5 bases). The CDR3 spans 14 residues. Trimming cost V 6 bases and J 0 bases, with 8 bases left between them. Germline V gives CDR1 LNHDA, CDR2 SQIVND (reference sequence). This CDR3 reads CASRTASTNEKLFF. Written as DNA, the CDR3 is TGTGCCAGTAGGACAGCCTCAACTAATGAAAAACTGTTTTTT.

The chain is built from TRBV7-9 and TRBJ2-7; weak D call: TRBD2 (6 bases). The CDR3 is made up of 16 amino acids. Germline CDR1 reads SEHNR; CDR2 reads FQNEAQ (reference sequence). The CDR3 is CASLSGVEGRSYEQYF. CDR3 sequence (DNA): TGTGCTAGCTTATCAGGCGTGGAGGGGAGGTCCTACGAGCAGTACTTC.

The chain has TRBV27 and TRBJ2-1, with 8 bases matching TRBD2. The germline V gene has CDR1 MNHEY and CDR2 SMNVEV (reference sequence). V trimming: 10 bases; J trimming: 3 bases; junction bases outside the gene matches: 8. CDR3 size: 14 residues. In nucleotides, the CDR3 is TGTGCCACGGGGGGGCGGGAGAACTACAATGAGCAGTTCTTC. Its translation: CATGGRENYNEQFF.

The V gene is TRBV7-7, the J gene TRBJ2-2; no firm D call. Trimming shortened V by 3 bases and J by 1 base, and 6 bases separated the two germline ends. The CDR3 is 14 residues long. CDR1 and CDR2 (germline): SSHAT, FNYEAQ (reference sequence). CDR3 in amino acids: CASSLSENTGELFF. CDR3 DNA: TGTGCCAGCAGCTTGTCAGAGAACACCGGGGAGCTGTTTTTT.

This chain connects TRBV7-2 to TRBJ1-5, with no clear D. Trimming shortened V by 1 base and J by 0 bases, and 4 bases separated the two germline ends. Germline loops: CDR1 SGHTA, CDR2 FQGNSA. The CDR3 length is 14 residues. CDR3 amino acids: CASSLVPSNQPQHF. The CDR3, as DNA: TGTGCCAGCAGCTTAGTCCCTAGCAATCAGCCCCAGCATTTT.

The chain combines TRBV29-1 with TRBJ2-1; TRBD1 agrees at 9 bases. Looked up from germline, CDR1 is SQVTM and CDR2 is ANQGSEA. The CDR3 runs to 15 residues. V shed 5 bases and J 0 bases; nucleotides not matched to a gene: 5. The CDR3 region has the DNA TGCAGCGTTTGGGACAGGGTAAGCTCCTACAATGAGCAGTTCTTC. Translated: CSVWDRVSSYNEQFF.

The V and J genes are TRBV2 and TRBJ2-7; TRBD2 matches 13 bases. Looked up from germline, CDR1 is SNHLY and CDR2 is FYNNEI. This CDR3 comprises 18 residues. V lost 0 bases and J lost 0; bases outside the gene matches: 5. The CDR3 here is CASSEATSGRVLSYEQYF. The CDR3 DNA follows: TGTGCCAGCAGTGAAGCAACTAGCGGGAGGGTCCTCTCCTACGAGCAGTACTTC.

The V gene is TRBV29-1, the J gene TRBJ2-1, with D possibly matching TRBD1 (6 bases). Germline assignment: CDR1 SQVTM and CDR2 ANQGSEA. V was shortened by 3 bases and J by 13 bases, with 13 bases between the two germline ends. The CDR3 totals 11 residues. CDR3 loop: CSVERARGQFF. The CDR3 DNA sequence: TGCAGCGTTGAGCGGGCCAGGGGTCAGTTCTTC.

The V and J genes are TRBV27 and TRBJ1-3; D call uncertain. With 4 bases removed from V and 4 bases from J, the gap between germline ends came to 2 bases. Germline V gene sequence: CDR1 MNHEY, CDR2 SMNVEV (reference sequence). This CDR3 spans 11 amino acids. In DNA, the CDR3 is TGTGCCAGCAGTTACGGAAACACCATATATTTT. Encoded protein: CASSYGNTIYF.

The gene calls are TRBV9 and TRBJ2-1, with 9 bases aligning to TRBD2. V lost 5 bases and J lost 7; bases outside the gene matches: 13. The length of the CDR3 is 16 residues. The V gene's germline CDR1 is SGDLS and CDR2 YYNGEE. The CDR3 is CASSPGGGRARNEQFF. For the CDR3, the DNA is TGTGCCAGCAGTCCCGGGGGCGGGAGGGCCAGGAATGAGCAGTTCTTC.

The V and J genes are TRBV27 and TRBJ2-6, with D perhaps TRBD1 or TRBD2 (5 bases each). This CDR3 has 18 residues. Germline CDR1 MNHEY, CDR2 SMNVEV (reference sequence). Trimming removed 5 bases from V and 0 bases from J, with 17 bases in between. For the CDR3, the DNA is TGTGCCAGCAGTAAAATAAGGGACGTAAGCTCTGGGGCCAACGTCCTGACTTTC. As protein: CASSKIRDVSSGANVLTF.

With regard to this clone: Other DNA variants within this sample encode the same CDR3. This chain uses TRBV5-4 with TRBJ2-5, with D perhaps matching TRBD1 (6 bases). Trimming took off 0 bases at V and 0 bases at J, with 9 bases between the two ends. There are 15 residues in the CDR3. The germline V gene encodes CDR1 SGHNT and CDR2 YYREEE (reference sequence). This chain's CDR3 is CASSLDREYQETQYF. The DNA of the CDR3 is TGTGCCAGCAGCTTGGACAGGGAGTACCAAGAGACCCAGTACTTC.

The CDR3, as DNA: TGCGCCAGCAGCCAAGATGGGGCAGGAGGTAATGAAAAACTGTTTTTT. Protein: CASSQDGAGGNEKLFF. The chain is built from TRBV4-3 and TRBJ1-4; D may be TRBD1 (5 bases). This CDR3 comprises 16 residues. Germline values: CDR1 LGHNA, CDR2 YSLEER. Trimming removed 0 bases from V and 4 bases from J, with 12 bases in between.

The rearrangement joins TRBV28 to TRBJ1-5; tentative D call: TRBD1 (6 bases). CDR3 length: 15 residues. The germline V gene has CDR1 MDHEN and CDR2 SYDVKM. V was clipped by 6 bases and J by 3 bases, with 15 bases between them. The CDR3 nucleotides are TGTGCCAGCAGATATCTCCGGGACACCAATCAGCCCCAGCATTTT. Its translation: CASRYLRDTNQPQHF.

The chain recombines TRBV28 with TRBJ1-1; D may be TRBD1 (6 bases). With 1 base removed from V and 8 bases from J, the gap between germline ends came to 8 bases. There are 12 residues in the CDR3. In germline, CDR1 is MDHEN, CDR2 SYDVKM. CDR3 protein: CASSLFGGEAFF. CDR3 in DNA: TGTGCCAGCAGTTTATTTGGGGGCGAAGCTTTCTTT.

V gene TRBV5-1 combines with J gene TRBJ1-1, with 7 bases matching TRBD1. The V gene's germline CDR1 is SGHRS and CDR2 YFSETQ. The CDR3 length is 14 residues. V was pared by 2 bases and J by 6 bases, with 7 bases of the junction left unmatched. CDR3 residues: CASSFRQGGAEAFF. CDR3 coding DNA: TGCGCCAGCAGCTTCCGACAGGGAGGGGCTGAAGCTTTCTTT.

This clone was seen only once. In nucleotides, the CDR3 is TGTGCCAGCAGTGCATGGACAGGGAGTAATCAGCCCCAGCATTTT. The encoded protein is CASSAWTGSNQPQHF. The rearrangement uses TRBV6-5 and TRBJ1-5; TRBD1 matches 8 bases. CDR3 length: 15 residues. The trim removed 5 bases at V and 4 bases at J, leaving 7 bases unmatched. CDR1 and CDR2 (germline): MNHEY, SVGAGI.

The V call is TRBV5-8, the J call TRBJ2-7; D is perhaps TRBD1 (5 bases). Trimming left V 3 bases short and J 9 bases short, with 19 bases between. The CDR3 consists of 14 residues. CDR1 is SGHTS and CDR2 is YDEGEE in the germline V gene. The CDR3 loop reads CASSSTRQTKGQYF. In nucleotides, the CDR3 is TGTGCCAGCAGCTCCACCCGACAGACAAAAGGGCAGTACTTC.

This chain connects TRBV28 to TRBJ2-1; D call uncertain. Per the germline V gene, CDR1 is MDHEN and CDR2 is SYDVKM. Trimming cost V 2 bases and J 9 bases, with 11 bases left between them. The CDR3 extends over 13 amino acids. The CDR3 DNA follows: TGTGCCAGCAGTTTAGTGACGGTGAGTGAGCAGTTCTTC. Encoded protein: CASSLVTVSEQFF.

J is TRBJ1-5 and V is TRBV27; D gene unclear. Germline V CDR1 and CDR2: MNHEY, SMNVEV (reference sequence). This CDR3 region has 13 residues. The germline V and J ends were trimmed by 4 bases and 6 bases, with 10 bases remaining between them. The CDR3 is CASSSRHVQPQHF. The CDR3 bases are TGTGCCAGCAGTTCGAGACACGTTCAGCCCCAGCATTTT.